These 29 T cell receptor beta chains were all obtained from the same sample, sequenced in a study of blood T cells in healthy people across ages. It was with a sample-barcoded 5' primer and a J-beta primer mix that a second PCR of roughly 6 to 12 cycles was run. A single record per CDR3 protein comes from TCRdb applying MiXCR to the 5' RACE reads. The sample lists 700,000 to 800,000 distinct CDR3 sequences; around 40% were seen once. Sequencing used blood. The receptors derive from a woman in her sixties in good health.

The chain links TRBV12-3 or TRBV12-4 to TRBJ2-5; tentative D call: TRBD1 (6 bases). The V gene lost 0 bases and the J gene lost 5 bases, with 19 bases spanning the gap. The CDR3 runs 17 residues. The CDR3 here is CASSLALLGAQRETQYF. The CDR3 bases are TGTGCCAGCAGTTTAGCGCTTTTGGGGGCGCAACGGGAGACCCAGTACTTC.

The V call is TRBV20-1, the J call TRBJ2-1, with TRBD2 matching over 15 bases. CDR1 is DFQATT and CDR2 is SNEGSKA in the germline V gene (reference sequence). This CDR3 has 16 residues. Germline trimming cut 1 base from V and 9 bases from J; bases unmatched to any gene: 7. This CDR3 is CSARVLGLAGGLEQFF. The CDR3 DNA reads TGCAGTGCTAGAGTCCTCGGACTAGCGGGAGGGCTTGAGCAGTTCTTC.

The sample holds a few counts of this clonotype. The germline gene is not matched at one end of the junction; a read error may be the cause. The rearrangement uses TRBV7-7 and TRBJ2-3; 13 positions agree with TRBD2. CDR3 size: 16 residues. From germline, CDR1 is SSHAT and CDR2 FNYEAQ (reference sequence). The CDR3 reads CASSPGLAGEVDTQYF. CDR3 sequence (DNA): TGTGCTAGCAGCCCCGGACTAGCGGGAGAGGTAGATACGCAGTATTTT.

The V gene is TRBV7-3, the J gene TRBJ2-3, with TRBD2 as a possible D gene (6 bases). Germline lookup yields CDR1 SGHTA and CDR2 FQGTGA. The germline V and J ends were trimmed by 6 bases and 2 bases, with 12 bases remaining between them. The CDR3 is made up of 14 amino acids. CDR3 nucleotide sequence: TGTGCCAGCAGTGAGCCGGGACTCACAGATACGCAGTATTTT. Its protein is CASSEPGLTDTQYF. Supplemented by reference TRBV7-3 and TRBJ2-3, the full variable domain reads GAGVSQTPSNKVTEKGKYVELRCDPISGHTALYWYRQSLGQGPEFLIYFQGTGAADDSGLPNDRFFAVRPEGSVSTLKIQRTERGDSAVYLCASSEPGLTDTQYFGPGTRLTVL.

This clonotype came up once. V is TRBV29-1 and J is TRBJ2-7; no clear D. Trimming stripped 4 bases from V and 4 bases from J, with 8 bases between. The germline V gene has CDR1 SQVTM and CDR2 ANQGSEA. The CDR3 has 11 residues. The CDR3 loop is CSVGGQYEQYF. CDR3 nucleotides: TGCAGCGTTGGTGGGCAATACGAGCAGTACTTC.

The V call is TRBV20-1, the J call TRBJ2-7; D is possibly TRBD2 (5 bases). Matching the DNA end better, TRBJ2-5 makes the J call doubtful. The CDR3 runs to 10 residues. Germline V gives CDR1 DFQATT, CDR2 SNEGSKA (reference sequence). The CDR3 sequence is CSADGVTQYF. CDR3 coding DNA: TGCAGTGCGGACGGGGTGACCCAGTACTTC.

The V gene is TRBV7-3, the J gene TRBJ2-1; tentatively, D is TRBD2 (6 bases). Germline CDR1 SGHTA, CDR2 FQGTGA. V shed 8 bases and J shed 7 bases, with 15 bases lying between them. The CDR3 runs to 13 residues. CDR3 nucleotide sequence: TGTGCCAGCGGTGGCGGGGCGCGGAATGAGCAGTTCTTC. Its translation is CASGGGARNEQFF.

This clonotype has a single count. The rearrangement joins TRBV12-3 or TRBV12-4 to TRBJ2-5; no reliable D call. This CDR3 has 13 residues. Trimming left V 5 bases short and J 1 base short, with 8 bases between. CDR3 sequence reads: CASSVSTQETQYF. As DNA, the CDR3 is TGTGCCAGCAGTGTTTCGACCCAAGAGACCCAGTACTTC.

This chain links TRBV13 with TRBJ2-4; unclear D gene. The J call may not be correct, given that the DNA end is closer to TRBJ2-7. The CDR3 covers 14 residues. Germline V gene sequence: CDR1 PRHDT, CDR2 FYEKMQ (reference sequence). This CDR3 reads CASSPQECDYEQYF. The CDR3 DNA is TGTGCCAGCAGCCCGCAGGAGTGTGACTACGAGCAGTACTTC.

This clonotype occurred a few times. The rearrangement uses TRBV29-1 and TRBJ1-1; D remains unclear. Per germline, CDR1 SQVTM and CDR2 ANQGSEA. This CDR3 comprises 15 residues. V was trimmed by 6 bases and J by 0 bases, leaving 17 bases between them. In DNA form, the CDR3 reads TGCAGCGTACGATTCTTGGGAAGCTTGAACACTGAAGCTTTCTTT. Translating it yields CSVRFLGSLNTEAFF.

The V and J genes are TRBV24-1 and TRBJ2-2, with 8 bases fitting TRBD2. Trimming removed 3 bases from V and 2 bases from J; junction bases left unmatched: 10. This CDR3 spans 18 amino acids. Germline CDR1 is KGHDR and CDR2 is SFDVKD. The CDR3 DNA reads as TGTGCCACCAGTGATCCCCCGACCGGGAGGGTTAACACCGGGGAGCTGTTTTTT. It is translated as CATSDPPTGRVNTGELFF.

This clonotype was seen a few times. The CDR3, as DNA: TGCAGTGCTAAACTAGCGGGGGGGTCAGATACGCAGTATTTT. Its translation: CSAKLAGGSDTQYF. The rearrangement joins TRBV20-1 to TRBJ2-3; 13 bases map to TRBD2. Germline CDR1 and CDR2: DFQATT and SNEGSKA (reference sequence). V lost 4 bases to trimming and J lost 4 bases; unmatched junction nucleotides: 2. The CDR3 loop spans 14 amino acids.

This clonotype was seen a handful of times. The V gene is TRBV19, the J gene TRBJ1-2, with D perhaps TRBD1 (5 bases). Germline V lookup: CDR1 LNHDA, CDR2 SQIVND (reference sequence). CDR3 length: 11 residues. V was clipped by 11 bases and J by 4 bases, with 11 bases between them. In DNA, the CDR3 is TGTGCCGGCTGGGGCCCCTATGGCTACACCTTC. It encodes CAGWGPYGYTF.

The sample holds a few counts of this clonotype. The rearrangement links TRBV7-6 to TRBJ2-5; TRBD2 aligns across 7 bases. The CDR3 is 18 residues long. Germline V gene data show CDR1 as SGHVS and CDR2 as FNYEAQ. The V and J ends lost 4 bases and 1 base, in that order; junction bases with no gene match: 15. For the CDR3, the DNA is TGTGCCAGCAGCTCTAAGGCGGGGGAGGTGGGTCGCCAAGAGACCCAGTACTTC. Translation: CASSSKAGEVGRQETQYF.

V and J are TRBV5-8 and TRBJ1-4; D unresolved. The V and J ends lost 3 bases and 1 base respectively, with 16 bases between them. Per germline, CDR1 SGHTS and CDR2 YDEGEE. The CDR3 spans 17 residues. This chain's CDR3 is CASSSLLGMGTNEKLFF. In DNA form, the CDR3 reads TGTGCCAGCAGCTCTTTATTAGGGATGGGAACTAATGAAAAACTGTTTTTT.

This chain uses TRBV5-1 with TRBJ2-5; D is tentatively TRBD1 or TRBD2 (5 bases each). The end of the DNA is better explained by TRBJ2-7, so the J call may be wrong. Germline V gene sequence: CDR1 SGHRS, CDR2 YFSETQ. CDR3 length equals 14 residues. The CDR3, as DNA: TGCGCCAGCAAACTCATCGAGGGGCACTACGAGCAGTACTTC. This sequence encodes CASKLIEGHYEQYF.

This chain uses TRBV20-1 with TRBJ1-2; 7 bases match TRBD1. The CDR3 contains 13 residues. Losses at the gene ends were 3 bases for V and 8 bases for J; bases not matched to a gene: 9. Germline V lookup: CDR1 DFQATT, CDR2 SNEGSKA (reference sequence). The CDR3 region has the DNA TGCAGTGCTAGGCTGACAGGGCCACGCGGCTACACCTTC. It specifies CSARLTGPRGYTF.

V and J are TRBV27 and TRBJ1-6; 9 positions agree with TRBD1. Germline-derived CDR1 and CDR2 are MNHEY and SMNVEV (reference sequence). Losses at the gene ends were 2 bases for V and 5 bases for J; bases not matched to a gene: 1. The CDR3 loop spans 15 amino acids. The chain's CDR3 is CASSLGTGNNSPLHF. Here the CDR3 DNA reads TGTGCCAGCAGTTTAGGGACAGGGAATAATTCACCCCTCCACTTT.

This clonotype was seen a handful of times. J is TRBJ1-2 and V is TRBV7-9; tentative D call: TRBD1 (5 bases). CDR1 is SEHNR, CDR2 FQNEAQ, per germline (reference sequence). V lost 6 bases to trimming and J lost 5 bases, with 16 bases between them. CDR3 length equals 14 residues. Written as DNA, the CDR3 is TGTGCCAGCAGTGGTCAGGGCTTATTGTATGGCTACACCTTC. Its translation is CASSGQGLLYGYTF.

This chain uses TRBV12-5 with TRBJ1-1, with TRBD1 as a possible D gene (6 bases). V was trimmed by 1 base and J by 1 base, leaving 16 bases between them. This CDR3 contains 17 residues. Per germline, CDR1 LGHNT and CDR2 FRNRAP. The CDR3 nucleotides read TGTGCTAGTGGTTTGGCACCCAAGGGGGTCCCGAACACTGAAGCTTTCTTT. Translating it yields CASGLAPKGVPNTEAFF.

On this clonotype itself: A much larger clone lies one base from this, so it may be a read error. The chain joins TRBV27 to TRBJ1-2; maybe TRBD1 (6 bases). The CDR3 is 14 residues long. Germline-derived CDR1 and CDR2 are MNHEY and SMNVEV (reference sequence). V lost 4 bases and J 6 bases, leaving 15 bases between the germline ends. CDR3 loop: CASSSTGNKNGYTF. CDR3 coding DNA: TGTGCCAGCAGTTCCACAGGGAATAAAAATGGCTACACCTTC.

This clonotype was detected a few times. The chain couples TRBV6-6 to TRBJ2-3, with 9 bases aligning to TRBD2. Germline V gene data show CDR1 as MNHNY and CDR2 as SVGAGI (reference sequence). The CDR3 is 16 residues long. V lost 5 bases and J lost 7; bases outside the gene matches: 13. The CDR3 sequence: CASSNPGRAGGYTQYF. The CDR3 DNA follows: TGTGCCAGCAGTAACCCGGGACGAGCGGGGGGCTATACGCAGTATTTT.

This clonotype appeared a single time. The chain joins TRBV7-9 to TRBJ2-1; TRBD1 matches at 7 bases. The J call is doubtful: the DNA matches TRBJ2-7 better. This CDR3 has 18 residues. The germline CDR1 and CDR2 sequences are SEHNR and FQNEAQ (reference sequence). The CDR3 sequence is CASSPRPGTAVSYNEQYF. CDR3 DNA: TGTGCCAGCAGCCCAAGGCCCGGGACAGCAGTTTCCTACAATGAGCAGTACTTC.

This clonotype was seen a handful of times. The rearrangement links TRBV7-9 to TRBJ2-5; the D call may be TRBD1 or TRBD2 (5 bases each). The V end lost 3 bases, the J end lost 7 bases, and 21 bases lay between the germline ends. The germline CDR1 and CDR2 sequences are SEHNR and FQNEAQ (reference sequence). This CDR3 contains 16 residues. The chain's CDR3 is CASSLHSGTEVRTQYF. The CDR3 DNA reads TGTGCCAGCAGCTTGCATTCCGGGACCGAGGTTCGGACCCAGTACTTC.

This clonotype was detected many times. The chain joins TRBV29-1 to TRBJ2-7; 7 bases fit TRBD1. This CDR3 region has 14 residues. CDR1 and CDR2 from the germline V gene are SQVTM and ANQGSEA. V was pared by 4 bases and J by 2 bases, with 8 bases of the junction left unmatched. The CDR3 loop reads CSVGSRQGTYEQYF. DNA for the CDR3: TGCAGCGTTGGGAGTAGACAGGGAACCTACGAGCAGTACTTC.

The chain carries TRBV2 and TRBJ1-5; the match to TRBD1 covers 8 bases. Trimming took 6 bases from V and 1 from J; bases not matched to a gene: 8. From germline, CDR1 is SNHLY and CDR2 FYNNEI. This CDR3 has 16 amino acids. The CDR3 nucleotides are TGTGCCAGCAGGAGCAGGGGGCCAGGGAGCAATCAGCCCCAGCATTTT. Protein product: CASRSRGPGSNQPQHF.

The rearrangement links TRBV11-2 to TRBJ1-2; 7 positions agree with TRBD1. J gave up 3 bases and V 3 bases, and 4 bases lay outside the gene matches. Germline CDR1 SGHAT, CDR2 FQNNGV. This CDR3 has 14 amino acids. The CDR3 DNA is TGTGCCAGCAGCTTGGGACAGAGCTACTATGGCTACACCTTC. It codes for CASSLGQSYYGYTF.

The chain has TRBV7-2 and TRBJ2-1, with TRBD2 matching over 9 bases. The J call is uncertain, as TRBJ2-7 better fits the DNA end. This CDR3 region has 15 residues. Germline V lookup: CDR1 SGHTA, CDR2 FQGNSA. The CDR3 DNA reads TGTGCCAGCGCGGGGGGGGGCTATACCTACAATGAGCAGTACTTC. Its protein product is CASAGGGYTYNEQYF.

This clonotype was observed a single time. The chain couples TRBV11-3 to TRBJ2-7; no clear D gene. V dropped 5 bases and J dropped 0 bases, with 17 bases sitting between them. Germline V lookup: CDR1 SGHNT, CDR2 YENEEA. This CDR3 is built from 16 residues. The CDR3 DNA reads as TGTGCCAGCAGCCCTGACAAGTCCATAGCCTCCTACGAGCAGTACTTC. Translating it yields CASSPDKSIASYEQYF.